The 26 T cell receptor beta chains listed next were all sequenced from one sample in a study of cytomegalovirus exposure and HLA in healthy donors. The study ran its PCR with 60 Vbeta and 13 Jbeta primers. The protocol was immunoSEQ multiplex PCR, while the TCRdb copy is restricted to in-frame clones and leaves out a portion. Among 210,000 or so clones, about 85% were seen once, and the ten largest hold about 0.22%. The material sequenced was PBMCs. These receptors all stem from a girl aged 2 to 9 in good health and CMV-seronegative.

The J gene is TRBJ2-3, the V gene TRBV7-8; the match to TRBD2 covers 11 bases. With 5 bases clipped from V and 3 bases from J, the junction kept 10 bases outside the gene matches. Germline V gene sequence: CDR1 SGHVS, CDR2 FQNEAQ. The CDR3 spans 17 residues. The CDR3 loop is CASSAFPGLADTDTQYF. DNA for the CDR3: TGTGCCAGCAGCGCATTTCCGGGACTAGCGGATACAGATACGCAGTATTTT.

The gene calls are TRBV7-9 and TRBJ2-5; TRBD2 aligns across 13 bases. V was pared by 5 bases and J by 9 bases, with 12 bases of the junction left unmatched. From germline, CDR1 is SEHNR and CDR2 FQNEAQ (reference sequence). There are 16 residues in the CDR3. Here the CDR3 DNA reads TGTGCCAGCAGCACCCACCTCAGACTAGCGGGAGGCTCCCAGTACTTC. It is translated as CASSTHLRLAGGSQYF.

The rearrangement links TRBV5-1 to TRBJ2-7; no firm D call. CDR3 length: 13 residues. CDR1 is SGHRS, CDR2 YFSETQ, per germline. V shed 0 bases and J shed 2 bases, with 6 bases lying between them. CDR3 bases: TGCGCCAGCAGCTTGGCCAGGACCTACGAGCAGTACTTC. This translates into CASSLARTYEQYF.

The chain carries TRBV5-4 and TRBJ2-2; D perhaps matches TRBD1 (6 bases). V was clipped by 10 bases and J by 5 bases, with 18 bases between them. Germline V gene data show CDR1 as SGHNT and CDR2 as YYREEE (reference sequence). The length of the CDR3 is 14 residues. Written as DNA, the CDR3 is TGTGCCTACTCAGTCATAACAGGGACCGGGGAGCTGTTTTTT. Translating it yields CAYSVITGTGELFF.

The chain combines TRBV5-1 with TRBJ2-1; 11 bases agree with TRBD2. CDR3 length equals 16 residues. CDR1 SGHRS and CDR2 YFSETQ come from the germline V gene. After removal of 3 bases from V and 6 bases from J, the junction contained 8 bases not matched to a gene. The CDR3 loop is CASSSNPGTSGNEQFF. In nucleotides, the CDR3 is TGCGCCAGCAGCTCGAACCCCGGGACTAGCGGCAATGAGCAGTTCTTC.

The CDR3 sequence is CASSPAGQGTYEQYF. DNA for the CDR3: TGTGCCAGCAGCCCGGCGGGACAGGGTACCTACGAGCAGTACTTC. J is TRBJ2-7 and V is TRBV5-5, with 9 bases aligning to TRBD1. The CDR3 has 15 amino acids. Trimming took 4 bases from V and 2 from J; bases not matched to a gene: 7. The germline CDR1 and CDR2 sequences are SGHKS and YYEKEE (reference sequence). Full variable domain (outside the CDR3, taken from reference TRBV5-5 and TRBJ2-7): DAGVTQSPTHLIKTRGQQVTLRCSPISGHKSVSWYQQVLGQGPQFIFQYYEKEERGRGNFPDRFSARQFPNYSSELNVNALLLGDSALYLCASSPAGQGTYEQYFGPGTRLTVT.

The V gene is TRBV4-1, the J gene TRBJ2-7; perhaps TRBD2 as D (5 bases). The CDR3 is 16 residues long. The V end was cut by 0 bases, the J end by 4 bases, with 16 bases between. Per germline, CDR1 MGHRA and CDR2 YSYEKL. Here the CDR3 reads CASSQDFFGVGYEQYF. CDR3 bases: TGCGCCAGCAGCCAAGATTTCTTCGGGGTAGGGTACGAGCAGTACTTC.

V usage is TRBV29-1 and J usage is TRBJ2-3; D might be TRBD1 (5 bases). Trimming left V 5 bases short and J 6 bases short, with 12 bases between. The germline CDR1 and CDR2 sequences are SQVTM and ANQGSEA. This CDR3 is 12 amino acids long. CDR3 nucleotides: TGCAGCGTTTTTAGGGGTTTGGATACGCAGTATTTT. It specifies CSVFRGLDTQYF.

CDR3 residues: CATAIHRGQAFF. The CDR3 DNA reads TGCGCCACCGCCATTCACAGGGGGCAAGCTTTCTTT. The chain employs TRBV5-1 and TRBJ1-1; 9 nucleotides align to TRBD1. CDR3 size: 12 residues. With V trimmed by 9 bases and J by 9 bases, 9 bases remained unmatched. Germline CDR1 and CDR2: SGHRS and YFSETQ.

The V and J genes are TRBV4-1 and TRBJ2-2, with TRBD2 matching over 8 bases. Germline trimming cut 4 bases from V and 0 bases from J; bases unmatched to any gene: 10. This CDR3 contains 18 residues. Germline-derived CDR1 and CDR2 are MGHRA and YSYEKL. In nucleotides, the CDR3 is TGCGCCAGCAGCCCAAAGGGTCCGGGACTAGCGAACACCGGGGAGCTGTTTTTT. Its translation is CASSPKGPGLANTGELFF.

The table lists this clone with a few counts. CDR3 amino acids: CASSSGLAIYEQYF. The CDR3 DNA sequence: TGTGCCAGCAGCTCGGGACTAGCGATTTACGAGCAGTACTTC. The rearrangement joins TRBV2 to TRBJ2-7; 10 positions agree with TRBD2. CDR1 and CDR2 (germline): SNHLY, FYNNEI. CDR3 size: 14 residues. V gave up 6 bases and J gave up 4 bases; unmatched junction bases: 6.

This clone has a single count. V is TRBV4-1 and J is TRBJ2-3, with 8 bases matching TRBD1. Trimming removed 1 base from V and 3 bases from J; junction bases left unmatched: 3. The CDR3 loop spans 15 amino acids. Germline lookup yields CDR1 MGHRA and CDR2 YSYEKL. CDR3 loop: CASSQADRETDTQYF. The CDR3 DNA reads as TGCGCCAGCAGCCAAGCGGACAGGGAAACAGATACGCAGTATTTT.

This clone was observed once. The chain combines TRBV7-9 with TRBJ2-7; TRBD2 agrees at 8 bases. The CDR3 runs to 15 residues. The V segment lost 6 bases and the J segment 5 bases; nucleotides outside the gene matches: 12. Per germline, CDR1 SEHNR and CDR2 FQNEAQ (reference sequence). The CDR3 here is CASRSSSAGGNEQYF. The CDR3 DNA sequence: TGTGCCAGCAGGTCCTCATCTGCGGGAGGAAACGAGCAGTACTTC. The variable domain in full, with the rest retrieved from reference TRBV7-9 and TRBJ2-7, is DTGVSQNPRHKITKRGQNVTFRCDPISEHNRLYWYRQTLGQGPEFLTYFQNEAQLEKSRLLSDRFSAERPKGSFSTLEIQRTEQGDSAMYLCASRSSSAGGNEQYFGPGTRLTVT.

This chain connects TRBV6-6 to TRBJ2-3; 7 positions match TRBD2. CDR1 is MNHNY, CDR2 SVGAGI, per germline (reference sequence). V lost 6 bases to trimming and J lost 5 bases; unmatched junction nucleotides: 8. The CDR3 contains 14 residues. CDR3 sequence (DNA): TGTGCCAGCAGGTTCGGGGGGAGAGGAGATACGCAGTATTTT. Translating it yields CASRFGGRGDTQYF.

This clone was seen only a few times. The chain has TRBV5-6 and TRBJ1-2; 11 bases agree with TRBD1. CDR1 is SGHDT and CDR2 is YYEEEE in the germline V gene. This CDR3 comprises 17 residues. Trimming took 4 bases from V and 3 from J; bases not matched to a gene: 11. The CDR3: CASSIRDRGILYYGYTF. The CDR3 bases are TGTGCCAGCAGCATAAGGGACAGGGGGATTCTTTACTATGGCTACACCTTC.

The chain links TRBV10-3 to TRBJ2-5; TRBD1 aligns across 8 bases. V was pared by 5 bases and J by 11 bases, with 10 bases of the junction left unmatched. The germline V gene encodes CDR1 ENHRY and CDR2 SYGVKD. The CDR3 is made up of 13 amino acids. The DNA of the CDR3 is TGTGCCATCAGTAATCCGACAGGGGCTGAGCAGTACTTC. It translates to CAISNPTGAEQYF.

The rearrangement joins TRBV5-1 to TRBJ2-7; 10 bases agree with TRBD1. CDR1 SGHRS and CDR2 YFSETQ come from the germline V gene. This CDR3 has 14 residues. With 6 bases clipped from V and 5 bases from J, the junction kept 8 bases outside the gene matches. CDR3 coding DNA: TGCGCCAGCACCCGGGACAGGGGAACCGACGAGCAGTACTTC. Protein product: CASTRDRGTDEQYF.

V is TRBV5-1 and J is TRBJ2-3; weak D call: TRBD1 (6 bases). Germline loops: CDR1 SGHRS, CDR2 YFSETQ. Trimming took off 9 bases at V and 3 bases at J, with 17 bases between the two ends. The CDR3 length is 14 residues. The CDR3 region is CATSLQGVTDTQYF. The DNA for the CDR3 is TGCGCCACCTCACTACAGGGTGTGACAGATACGCAGTATTTT.

The V call is TRBV11-2, the J call TRBJ1-6; 9 bases are shared with TRBD1. The germline V gene has CDR1 SGHAT and CDR2 FQNNGV. The CDR3 contains 16 residues. After removal of 3 bases from V and 13 bases from J, the junction contained 13 bases not matched to a gene. The CDR3 protein is CASSFTPGTGSKPLHF. CDR3 bases: TGTGCCAGCAGCTTCACCCCCGGGACAGGGAGCAAGCCCCTCCACTTT.

The gene calls are TRBV29-1 and TRBJ1-2, with D maybe TRBD1 (5 bases). The V gene lost 4 bases and the J gene lost 4 bases, with 7 bases spanning the gap. CDR3 length equals 11 residues. Per the germline V gene, CDR1 is SQVTM and CDR2 is ANQGSEA. CDR3 coding DNA: TGCAGCGTTGGACAGTCCTATGGCTACACCTTC. Its protein is CSVGQSYGYTF.

This chain uses TRBV20-1 with TRBJ1-2, with 8 bases fitting TRBD1. The CDR3 sequence is 11 residues long. Germline V lookup: CDR1 DFQATT, CDR2 SNEGSKA (reference sequence). V lost 5 bases and J lost 9; bases outside the gene matches: 5. The CDR3 region has the DNA TGCAGTGCTGGAACAGGGGGACGCTACACCTTC. This gives the protein CSAGTGGRYTF.

The chain links TRBV7-2 to TRBJ2-1, with D possibly TRBD2 on 7 matching bases. Trimming pared 5 bases from V and 4 bases from J, leaving 15 bases between. Per germline, CDR1 SGHTA and CDR2 FQGNSA. This CDR3 spans 15 amino acids. For the CDR3, the DNA is TGTGCCAGCAGCCCGGAGGGGGGGAGGTACAATGAGCAGTTCTTC. This sequence encodes CASSPEGGRYNEQFF.

As concerns this clone: Other DNA sequences in this specimen translate into the identical CDR3. The CDR3 nucleotides read TGCGCCAGCAGCTTGGAGGGCAGGGGGACTGAAGCTTTCTTT. It is translated as CASSLEGRGTEAFF. The V gene is TRBV5-1, the J gene TRBJ1-1; 7 nucleotides line up with TRBD1. Germline trimming cut 0 bases from V and 5 bases from J; bases unmatched to any gene: 4. Per germline, CDR1 SGHRS and CDR2 YFSETQ. This CDR3 spans 14 amino acids.

The chain is built from TRBV15 and TRBJ2-7; TRBD2 agrees at 11 bases. CDR3 length: 19 amino acids. Trimming cost V 0 bases and J 2 bases; bases outside gene matches: 12. Germline assignment: CDR1 LNHNV and CDR2 YYDKDF (reference sequence). The CDR3 here is CATSRDRTSGSYLPYEQYF. The CDR3 region has the DNA TGTGCCACCAGCAGAGATAGGACTAGCGGGTCATATTTACCCTACGAGCAGTACTTC.

V usage is TRBV6-6 and J usage is TRBJ2-7; D is ambiguous. Between the trimmed V and J ends, which lost 2 bases and 0 bases, there was a span of 5 bases. Germline V gene lookup returns CDR1 MNHNY and CDR2 SVGAGI (reference sequence). This CDR3 has 13 amino acids. For the CDR3, the DNA is TGTGCCAGCAGTTACGAGTACTCCTACGAGCAGTACTTC. This codes for CASSYEYSYEQYF.

Only one count was recorded for this clone. This chain joins TRBV5-1 and TRBJ2-2; perhaps TRBD2 as D (7 bases). This CDR3 region has 16 residues. Looked up from germline, CDR1 is SGHRS and CDR2 is YFSETQ. V was cut by 2 bases and J by 1 base, with 12 bases left in between. The CDR3 region is CASSFLGGENTGELFF. CDR3 DNA sequence: TGCGCCAGCAGCTTTCTAGGGGGGGAGAACACCGGGGAGCTGTTTTTT.